Listed below are T cell receptor beta chains from one sample, sequenced in a study of radiotherapy plus CTLA-4 blockade in lung cancer. Clones were sequenced by immunoSEQ multiplex PCR, and TCRdb holds only the in-frame ones, with some missing. The data hold some 52,000 clones, with approximately 79% observed a single time. This specimen consisted of peripheral blood, obtained from a patient treated with radiotherapy plus ipilimumab. Receptors originate from a human donor with non-small cell lung cancer who had a partial response to radiotherapy plus ipilimumab. The CDR3 runs from the conserved cysteine through the conserved F or W. The order of the fields is J gene, V gene, D gene, clone size, CDR3 protein, CDR3 DNA. The D gene is left open where the match is weak. Rows may omit the clone size; those that give it use once, few, many or a size class.

TRBJ1-1 TRBV5-1 - - CASSKGQSNTEAFF TGCGCCAGCAGCAAGGGACAATCTAACACTGAAGCTTTCTTT
TRBJ2-7 TRBV6-5 - - CASSREGIRTYEQYF TGTGCCAGCAGTCGGGAAGGGATTCGAACCTACGAGCAGTACTTC
TRBJ2-7 TRBV9 - - CASSVGDSTAYEQYF TGTGCCAGCAGCGTAGGTGACAGTACAGCCTACGAGCAGTACTTC
TRBJ1-1 TRBV23-1 TRBD1 - CASSQDRGWTEAFF TGCGCCAGCAGTCAAGACAGGGGCTGGACTGAAGCTTTCTTT
TRBJ2-5 TRBV10-2 - - CASSLTGNQETQYF TGCGCCAGCAGTTTAACAGGCAATCAAGAGACCCAGTACTTC
TRBJ2-7 TRBV2 TRBD1 - CASKGGQGSYEQYF TGTGCCAGCAAGGGCGGACAGGGTTCCTACGAGCAGTACTTC
TRBJ1-2 TRBV29-1 TRBD1 few CSSYGGQDYGYTF TGCAGCTCGTACGGGGGACAGGACTATGGCTACACCTTC
TRBJ2-2 TRBV4-1 TRBD1 - CASSPPLQGASNTGELFF TGCGCCAGCAGCCCACCTTTACAGGGGGCCTCGAACACCGGGGAGCTGTTTTTT
TRBJ2-2 TRBV5-1 TRBD2 once CASSSERGGNSGELFF TGCGCCAGCAGCTCGGAGCGGGGGGGTAATTCCGGGGAGCTGTTTTTT
TRBJ1-6 TRBV30 - few CAWRTVLNSPLHF TGTGCCTGGAGGACAGTCCTCAATTCACCCCTCCACTTT
TRBJ2-7 TRBV7-8 - - CASSYTTGFSYEQYF TGTGCCAGCAGCTACACGACAGGTTTCTCCTACGAGCAGTACTTC
TRBJ1-2 TRBV6-5 - medium-sized CASSYSRQNYGYTF TGTGCCAGCAGTTACTCGAGACAGAACTATGGCTACACCTTC
TRBJ1-5 TRBV4-1 TRBD1 - CASSQETTRQGYQPQHF TGCGCCAGCAGCCAAGAGACGACTAGACAGGGGTATCAGCCCCAGCATTTT
TRBJ2-7 TRBV19 TRBD1 - CASTSRGTLDEQYF TGTGCCAGTACCTCCAGGGGGACGCTTGACGAGCAGTACTTC
TRBJ2-5 TRBV2 - - CASSADSSETQYF TGTGCCAGCAGTGCGGACAGCTCAGAGACCCAGTACTTC
TRBJ1-2 TRBV2 TRBD1 few CASRADRANYGYTF TGTGCCAGCAGGGCAGACAGGGCTAACTATGGCTACACCTTC
TRBJ1-2 TRBV6-5 - - CASSDPGLNGYTF TGTGCCAGCAGTGACCCGGGTCTCAATGGCTACACCTTC
TRBJ1-6 TRBV14 - - CASSQDWTPNSPLHF TGTGCCAGCAGCCAGGACTGGACGCCGAATTCACCCCTCCACTTT